This TCR beta chain derives from a study of OX40 agonist ivuxolimab in advanced cancers. Study outcomes and limitations: The study found among the lowest clonal expansion in partial responders at 0.1-3.0 mg/kg.

Assay: immunoSEQ multiplex PCR; the TCRdb copy retains only in-frame clones and omits some. Here the sample spans some 70,000 clones, roughly four fifths being singletons. CDR1 is MNHEY, CDR2 SVGAGI, per germline. V was pared by 7 bases and J by 4 bases, with 12 bases of the junction left unmatched. CDR3 size: 15 residues. About this clone: Antigen: not known.

The specimen was CD4+ or CD8+ T cells sorted from blood, collected in a trial of the OX40 agonist ivuxolimab. The receptor was isolated from an adult with an advanced solid tumor such as melanoma, head and neck, liver or kidney cancer. The rearrangement uses TRBV6-5 and TRBJ1-2; 7 bases match TRBD1. The CDR3 loop is CASTPGGVTSYGYTF. The CDR3 nucleotides read TGTGCCAGCACCCCAGGGGGTGTAACCTCCTATGGCTACACCTTC.